This T cell receptor (beta chain) comes out of a study of cytomegalovirus exposure and HLA in healthy donors. Germline-derived CDR1 and CDR2 are SGHDN and FVKESK. V gave up 5 bases and J gave up 3 bases; unmatched junction bases: 2. CDR3 length equals 13 residues. Data came from immunoSEQ multiplex PCR; TCRdb stores just in-frame clones and leaves some out. The sample contains about 55,000 clones, 80% to 95% of which appear only once. The TCR sequence derives from a man aged 18 to 30 in good health and CMV-seronegative. The chain carries TRBV14 and TRBJ2-3, with 7 positions matching TRBD1. The sequenced material came from PBMCs. The CDR3 DNA is TGTGCCAGCAGCTTACAGGGGACAGATACGCAGTATTTT. Protein product: CASSLQGTDTQYF.